Following are 22 T cell receptor beta chains from one sample sequenced in a study of T-cell reconstitution after alpha-beta-depleted transplantation in children. A library of TCRbeta sequences, prepared with unique molecular identifiers, was generated. TCRdb reprocessed the PCR reads via MiXCR and lists one record per CDR3 protein. Among about 610,000 distinct CDR3 sequences listed, under 12% were seen once. This specimen was PBMCs from the stem cell graft donor, taken from the stem cell graft. These TCRs come from a human donor who donated a stem cell graft to a child with acute myeloid leukemia.

This clonotype has a count of ten or more. V and J are TRBV9 and TRBJ2-1, with 7 positions matching TRBD2. Trimming took 7 bases from V and 8 from J; bases not matched to a gene: 6. CDR1 is SGDLS, CDR2 YYNGEE, per germline. The CDR3 extends over 12 amino acids. The CDR3 sequence is CASSGAGDEQFF. CDR3 bases: TGTGCCAGCTCCGGCGCGGGAGATGAGCAGTTCTTC.

As DNA, the CDR3 is TGCAGCGTGGTAACAGGGAAGAATGAGCAGTTCTTC. It encodes CSVVTGKNEQFF. The rearrangement uses TRBV29-1 and TRBJ2-1, with D possibly TRBD1 on 6 matching bases. V lost 6 bases to trimming and J lost 7 bases, with 13 bases between them. The CDR3 sequence is 12 residues long. Germline V lookup: CDR1 SQVTM, CDR2 ANQGSEA.

This clonotype occurred many times. The chain carries TRBV7-2 and TRBJ2-3; 7 bases line up with TRBD2. CDR1 SGHTA and CDR2 FQGNSA come from the germline V gene. The CDR3 is made up of 17 amino acids. V lost 5 bases and J lost 0; bases outside the gene matches: 11. CDR3 DNA: TGTGCCAGCAGCCGAGCGGGACCAACCGCTAGCACAGATACGCAGTATTTT. Translating gives CASSRAGPTASTDTQYF. Filled out from reference TRBV7-2 and TRBJ2-3, the complete variable domain reads GAGVSQSPSNKVTEKGKDVELRCDPISGHTALYWYRQSLGQGLEFLIYFQGNSAPDKSGLPSDRFSAERTGGSVSTLTIQRTQQEDSAVYLCASSRAGPTASTDTQYFGPGTRLTVL.

This clonotype was detected only a few times. The CDR3: CASSPRAGTYEQYF. The CDR3, as DNA: TGTGCCAGCAGCCCCCGCGCAGGTACTTACGAGCAGTACTTC. The J gene is TRBJ2-7, the V gene TRBV9; D ambiguous. The CDR3 covers 14 residues. With 4 bases removed from V and 4 bases from J, the gap between germline ends came to 15 bases. Looked up from germline, CDR1 is SGDLS and CDR2 is YYNGEE.

This clonotype has a count of ten or more. The chain couples TRBV7-2 to TRBJ1-5; weak D call: TRBD1 (5 bases). This CDR3 region has 15 residues. Trimming took off 3 bases at V and 4 bases at J, with 13 bases between the two ends. CDR1 and CDR2 from the germline V gene are SGHTA and FQGNSA. CDR3 bases: TGTGCCAGCAGCTTGGGGACTCATCGGAATCAGCCCCAGCATTTT. Translating it yields CASSLGTHRNQPQHF.

The rearrangement joins TRBV4-3 to TRBJ2-4; TRBD2 aligns across 11 bases. Losses at the gene ends were 1 base for V and 4 bases for J; bases not matched to a gene: 3. The CDR3 sequence is 16 residues long. The germline CDR1 and CDR2 sequences are LGHNA and YSLEER. The CDR3 nucleotides read TGCGCCAGCAGCCAAGCCTGGACTAGCGGGAAAAACATTCAGTACTTC. It is translated as CASSQAWTSGKNIQYF.

There are many counts of this clonotype. DNA of the CDR3: TGTGCCAGCAGAGTAGCGGGAGGCGCGAACACCGGGGAGCTGTTTTTT. Its protein product is CASRVAGGANTGELFF. The chain recombines TRBV11-2 with TRBJ2-2; TRBD2 agrees at 10 bases. The V and J ends lost 6 bases and 0 bases, in that order; junction bases with no gene match: 4. Germline V gene lookup returns CDR1 SGHAT and CDR2 FQNNGV. The CDR3 is made up of 16 amino acids.

The rearrangement uses TRBV7-3 and TRBJ2-1, with unresolved D. The CDR3 length is 12 residues. Trimming took off 3 bases at V and 5 bases at J, with 5 bases between the two ends. CDR1 SGHTA and CDR2 FQGTGA come from the germline V gene. Written as DNA, the CDR3 is TGTGCCAGCAGCTTCGGAGACAATGAGCAGTTCTTC. Protein product: CASSFGDNEQFF.

With respect to this clonotype: Since a much larger clone is just one base distant, this may be a read error. The V gene is TRBV20-1, the J gene TRBJ2-1; the D call may be TRBD1 or TRBD2 (5 bases each). CDR1 is DFQATT, CDR2 SNEGSKA, per germline (reference sequence). Trimming left V 8 bases short and J 9 bases short, with 17 bases between. This CDR3 is 12 amino acids long. Here the CDR3 DNA reads TGCAGTTCAGGACACGGGGAAGGTGAGCAGTTCTTC. It yields the protein CSSGHGEGEQFF.

At least ten counts were recorded for this clonotype. The chain is built from TRBV27 and TRBJ1-1; 7 bases agree with TRBD1. The V gene end was trimmed by 6 bases and the J gene end by 2 bases; junction bases not matched to a gene: 3. The CDR3 sequence is 13 residues long. Germline CDR1 reads MNHEY; CDR2 reads SMNVEV (reference sequence). CDR3 sequence: CASRDRPNTEAFF. CDR3 nucleotide sequence: TGTGCCAGCAGGGACAGGCCCAACACTGAAGCTTTCTTT.

The sample holds a few counts of this clonotype. The chain has TRBV10-3 and TRBJ1-1; TRBD1 matches at 9 bases. CDR1 and CDR2 from the germline V gene are ENHRY and SYGVKD. Trimming took 4 bases from V and 3 from J; bases not matched to a gene: 3. CDR3 length: 14 residues. The CDR3 spells CAISGRQGDTEAFF. The CDR3 DNA sequence: TGTGCCATCAGTGGACGACAGGGGGACACTGAAGCTTTCTTT.

In its sample, this clonotype was seen a few times. The rearrangement joins TRBV4-3 to TRBJ1-2; tentative D call: TRBD1 (6 bases). The CDR3 length is 15 residues. Trimming removed 6 bases at V and 6 bases at J, with 20 bases between. The germline V gene has CDR1 LGHNA and CDR2 YSLEER. The CDR3 sequence: CASSRTGGQGDGYTF. CDR3 coding DNA: TGCGCCAGCAGTCGAACGGGGGGACAAGGGGATGGCTACACCTTC.

This clonotype was seen many times. The chain uses TRBV5-1 and TRBJ1-2; D unresolved. V shed 0 bases and J shed 0 bases, with 3 bases lying between them. The CDR3 length is 13 residues. Germline CDR1 SGHRS, CDR2 YFSETQ. This chain's CDR3 is CASSLDPNYGYTF. Written as DNA, the CDR3 is TGCGCCAGCAGCTTGGATCCTAACTATGGCTACACCTTC.

This rearrangement joins TRBV6-5 to TRBJ1-3; possible D gene TRBD1, 6 bases. Germline CDR1 is MNHEY and CDR2 is SVGAGI. Between the trimmed V and J ends, which lost 5 bases and 0 bases, there was a span of 14 bases. The CDR3 contains 16 residues. In DNA, the CDR3 is TGTGCCAGCAGTAGGCCGGGACACCTCTCTGGAAACACCATATATTTT. This codes for CASSRPGHLSGNTIYF.

This clonotype was detected ten times or more. The rearrangement links TRBV6-1 to TRBJ2-3; 10 positions match TRBD2. The trim removed 8 bases at V and 4 bases at J, leaving 15 bases unmatched. This CDR3 has 17 amino acids. Per the germline V gene, CDR1 is MNHNS and CDR2 is SASEGT. CDR3 sequence (DNA): TGTGCCAGCCATCCTACCCTCCTAGCGGGAGTCTCAGATACGCAGTATTTT. Encoded protein: CASHPTLLAGVSDTQYF.

There are a few counts of this clonotype. This chain uses TRBV28 with TRBJ2-5, with TRBD1 matching over 9 bases. This CDR3 is built from 14 residues. V shed 7 bases and J 3 bases; nucleotides not matched to a gene: 6. Germline lookup yields CDR1 MDHEN and CDR2 SYDVKM. The CDR3 nucleotides read TGTGCCAGCACTCGGGACAGGGTTAAAGAGACCCAGTACTTC. The encoded protein is CASTRDRVKETQYF.

This clonotype occurred a few times. The CDR3 sequence is CASSDGLARDEQFF. CDR3 sequence (DNA): TGTGCCAGCAGTGACGGGCTAGCTAGGGATGAGCAGTTCTTC. The V and J genes are TRBV6-1 and TRBJ2-1; TRBD2 is a possible D gene (5 bases). V was clipped by 3 bases and J by 8 bases, with 14 bases between them. Germline V gene sequence: CDR1 MNHNS, CDR2 SASEGT. This CDR3 comprises 14 residues.

This clonotype was seen repeatedly, ten times or more. The gene calls are TRBV30 and TRBJ1-6; the match to TRBD1 covers 8 bases. The CDR3 has 14 amino acids. The junction had 3 bases not matched to a gene; V was cut back by 1 base and J by 7 bases. Germline V gene data show CDR1 as GTSNPN and CDR2 as SVGIG (reference sequence). The CDR3 DNA is TGTGCCTGGAGTGAGGGACAGGTCAATTCACCCCTCCACTTT. Protein sequence: CAWSEGQVNSPLHF.

In its sample, this clonotype was seen many times. V is TRBV7-9 and J is TRBJ2-1; the D call may be TRBD1 or TRBD2 (5 bases each). Germline V gene lookup returns CDR1 SEHNR and CDR2 FQNEAQ (reference sequence). The CDR3 is 13 residues long. The V and J ends lost 2 bases and 5 bases respectively, with 7 bases between them. The CDR3 DNA is TGTGCCAGCAGCTTACCGGGACACAATGAGCAGTTCTTC. Protein sequence: CASSLPGHNEQFF.

This clonotype was seen a handful of times. The J gene is TRBJ2-1, the V gene TRBV5-1; 7 bases line up with TRBD2. CDR3 size: 16 residues. From germline, CDR1 is SGHRS and CDR2 YFSETQ. J gave up 2 bases and V 0 bases, and 5 bases lay outside the gene matches. CDR3 in DNA: TGCGCCAGCAGCTTGGTCTCTAGCGGTGCCTACAATGAGCAGTTCTTC. Protein sequence: CASSLVSSGAYNEQFF.

In its sample, this clonotype was seen many times. This chain uses TRBV7-2 with TRBJ1-3, with a tentative D call TRBD1 (5 bases). This CDR3 spans 15 amino acids. Trimming removed 5 bases from V and 2 bases from J, with 13 bases in between. Per the germline V gene, CDR1 is SGHTA and CDR2 is FQGNSA. Written as DNA, the CDR3 is TGTGCCAGCAGCCAAGCATTGGGGCCTGGAAACACCATATATTTT. It specifies CASSQALGPGNTIYF.

This chain connects TRBV20-1 to TRBJ2-4, with TRBD1 matching over 10 bases. Per the germline V gene, CDR1 is DFQATT and CDR2 is SNEGSKA (reference sequence). The CDR3 spans 14 residues. V gave up 5 bases and J gave up 8 bases; unmatched junction bases: 9. CDR3 in amino acids: CSAPWDRGNDIQYF. In DNA, the CDR3 is TGCAGTGCTCCGTGGGACAGGGGTAACGACATTCAGTACTTC.